Given below is one T cell receptor (beta chain) in context. The data originate from a study of shared T cell receptors in the human thymus. Germline assignment: CDR1 MNHEY and CDR2 SVGAGI. V shed 6 bases and J shed 8 bases, with 16 bases lying between them. The CDR3 contains 13 residues. The data were produced by immunoSEQ multiplex PCR, yet TCRdb's version contains in-frame clones alone and is incomplete. The table includes under 850,000 clones, roughly 90% detected once. These same records also appear under a second study, on human thymus T cells. That study adds: The donors were infants in Finland with congenital heart defects, otherwise immunologically healthy. Thymic and blood repertoires appeared to show biased V and J gene usage.

V usage is TRBV6-5 and J usage is TRBJ1-2, with D tentatively TRBD1 (5 bases). This clonotype was obtained from a boy in the first two years of life with a congenital heart defect. Input material: thymocytes. CDR3 protein: CASSHPARGGYTF. DNA for the CDR3: TGTGCCAGCAGCCACCCTGCAAGGGGCGGCTACACCTTC.